These 30 T cell receptor beta chains were sequenced from one sample in a study of blood T cell repertoires in COVID-19 (dated by TCRdb to 2020 to 2022). Library preparation used the immunoSEQ multiplex PCR assay. TCRdb provides this immuneACCESS table in a form limited to in-frame rearrangements. Some clones are lacking; in checked studies, under half of them reflect an unresolved V gene, and why the rest are absent is not known. This sample has roughly 400,000 clones in its table, and roughly 88% of those were observed once. The ten top clones hold 1.4% of the sample. The source material was PBMCs or T cells enriched from blood (not recorded which). The receptors originated from a woman under 30 who had been exposed to COVID-19.

The chain combines TRBV4-2 with TRBJ1-6; D unresolved. With 3 bases removed from V and 6 bases from J, the gap between germline ends came to 15 bases. Germline V gives CDR1 LGHNA, CDR2 YNFKEQ. This CDR3 comprises 16 residues. CDR3 sequence (DNA): TGTGCCAGCAGCCAGGCCTTGAAAAGCGGTAATTCACCCCTCCACTTT. Its protein product is CASSQALKSGNSPLHF.

The V call is TRBV13, the J call TRBJ2-1, with D possibly TRBD2 on 5 matching bases. CDR1 and CDR2 (germline): PRHDT, FYEKMQ (reference sequence). The CDR3 loop spans 14 amino acids. The germline V and J ends were trimmed by 4 bases and 6 bases, with 13 bases remaining between them. The CDR3 spells CASSSTGRANEQFF. CDR3 sequence (DNA): TGTGCCAGCAGCTCGACGGGAAGGGCCAATGAGCAGTTCTTC.

This chain joins TRBV10-2 and TRBJ2-1; D uncertain. V gave up 2 bases and J gave up 6 bases, with 17 bases separating them. In germline, CDR1 is WSHSY, CDR2 SAAADI. The CDR3 consists of 16 residues. This chain's CDR3 is CASSELRPPQANEQFF. The CDR3 DNA is TGCGCCAGCAGTGAGCTGAGACCCCCTCAGGCCAATGAGCAGTTCTTC.

This chain uses TRBV7-8 with TRBJ1-2; 9 nucleotides agree with TRBD1. Per the germline V gene, CDR1 is SGHVS and CDR2 is FQNEAQ. There are 18 residues in the CDR3. The V and J ends lost 1 base and 0 bases, in that order; junction bases with no gene match: 9. In DNA form, the CDR3 reads TGTGCCAGCAGCTTAGACCGGGACAGGGATCTAGCTAACTATGGCTACACCTTC. Translated: CASSLDRDRDLANYGYTF.

This clone was recorded only once. This chain joins TRBV4-2 and TRBJ2-2; TRBD1 aligns across 12 bases. V gave up 3 bases and J gave up 3 bases; unmatched junction bases: 5. CDR1 and CDR2 from the germline V gene are LGHNA and YNFKEQ. The CDR3 is made up of 17 amino acids. The CDR3 nucleotides are TGTGCCAGCAGCCATATAGGGACAGGGGGCGACACCGGGGAGCTGTTTTTT. Its protein product is CASSHIGTGGDTGELFF.

The rearrangement uses TRBV3-1 (or the pseudogene TRBV3-2) and TRBJ2-2, with no clear D. The V end lost 1 base, the J end lost 8 bases, and 5 bases lay between the germline ends. The CDR3 loop spans 12 amino acids. Germline CDR1 reads LGHDT; CDR2 reads YNNKEL (reference sequence). The CDR3 DNA is TGTGCCAGCAGCCAAGCCCCGGGGGAGCTGTTTTTT. Translating it yields CASSQAPGELFF.

This clone has a single count. This rearrangement joins TRBV9 to TRBJ2-2; D is unclear. The CDR3 spans 13 residues. Germline loops: CDR1 SGDLS, CDR2 YYNGEE. Trimming left V 3 bases short and J 7 bases short, with 10 bases between. For the CDR3, the DNA is TGTGCCAGCAGCGACCCACGAGACGGGGAGCTGTTTTTT. As protein: CASSDPRDGELFF.

This clone has just one count. This chain connects TRBV5-1 to TRBJ2-7; TRBD1 agrees at 8 bases. With 3 bases clipped from V and 1 base from J, the junction kept 6 bases outside the gene matches. The CDR3 spans 15 residues. Looked up from germline, CDR1 is SGHRS and CDR2 is YFSETQ. For the CDR3, the DNA is TGCGCCAGCAGCTCCCCCGGGACAGGATCCTACGAGCAGTACTTC. As protein: CASSSPGTGSYEQYF.

The genes are TRBV5-1 and TRBJ2-1, with a tentative D call TRBD2 (5 bases). The CDR3 is 15 residues long. From germline, CDR1 is SGHRS and CDR2 YFSETQ. V was shortened by 4 bases and J by 0 bases, with 11 bases between the two germline ends. CDR3 DNA sequence: TGCGCCAGCAGCGGCCGGGAAATCTCCTACAATGAGCAGTTCTTC. It codes for CASSGREISYNEQFF.

This chain connects TRBV7-6 to TRBJ2-5; no reliable D call. The ends were cut back, 4 bases at V and 1 base at J, with 13 bases in the middle. The CDR3 sequence is 15 residues long. The germline gives CDR1 SGHVS, CDR2 FNYEAQ. The CDR3 spells CASSSVVNSQETQYF. CDR3 in DNA: TGTGCCAGCAGCTCCGTAGTGAACTCCCAAGAGACCCAGTACTTC.

The chain carries TRBV4-3 and TRBJ1-1, with D unresolved. Germline V CDR1 and CDR2: LGHNA, YSLEER. Trimming shortened V by 4 bases and J by 1 base, and 10 bases separated the two germline ends. The CDR3 sequence is 14 residues long. The CDR3 bases are TGCGCCAGCAGCCGTATGGTCGGGAACACTGAAGCTTTCTTT. Its translation is CASSRMVGNTEAFF.

The genes are TRBV4-1 and TRBJ2-2, with 9 bases lining up with TRBD1. CDR1 and CDR2 (germline): MGHRA, YSYEKL. J gave up 7 bases and V 1 base, and 4 bases lay outside the gene matches. This CDR3 has 15 amino acids. CDR3 protein: CASSQGDRDSGELFF. The DNA for the CDR3 is TGCGCCAGCAGCCAAGGGGACAGGGACAGCGGGGAGCTGTTTTTT.

The chain recombines TRBV6-2 or TRBV6-3 with TRBJ2-5, with 7 bases identical to TRBD1. CDR1 is MNHEY and CDR2 is SVGEGT in the germline V gene. The CDR3 is 12 residues long. V was pared by 5 bases and J by 5 bases, with 2 bases of the junction left unmatched. DNA for the CDR3: TGTGCCAGCAGTGACAGGGAGGAGACCCAGTACTTC. Its translation is CASSDREETQYF.

The sample holds one count of this clone. The chain recombines TRBV4-3 with TRBJ2-2; 10 bases map to TRBD2. Trimming took 0 bases from V and 4 from J; bases not matched to a gene: 5. The length of the CDR3 is 17 residues. Germline lookup yields CDR1 LGHNA and CDR2 YSLEER. In DNA form, the CDR3 reads TGCGCCAGCAGCCAAGAAGAAGTAGCGGGGGGCACCGGGGAGCTGTTTTTT. Its translation is CASSQEEVAGGTGELFF.

V and J are TRBV5-1 and TRBJ1-2, with D hard to call. The length of the CDR3 is 14 residues. Germline-derived CDR1 and CDR2 are SGHRS and YFSETQ. The ends were cut back, 3 bases at V and 7 bases at J, with 16 bases in the middle. In nucleotides, the CDR3 is TGCGCCAGCAGCTCTCAACCTAACTATGGTGGCTACACCTTC. Translating gives CASSSQPNYGGYTF.

This rearrangement joins TRBV4-1 to TRBJ1-4; no firm D call. This CDR3 region has 15 residues. Between the trimmed V and J ends, which lost 6 bases and 0 bases, there was a span of 11 bases. The germline gives CDR1 MGHRA, CDR2 YSYEKL. The CDR3: CASRLQVTTNEKLFF. CDR3 nucleotides: TGCGCCAGCAGGCTGCAGGTTACAACTAATGAAAAACTGTTTTTT.

This rearrangement joins TRBV4-1 to TRBJ2-7; the D is unclear. V was clipped by 1 base and J by 1 base, with 5 bases between them. CDR1 is MGHRA, CDR2 YSYEKL, per germline. The CDR3 loop spans 13 amino acids. The CDR3: CASSQVPSYEQYF. CDR3 DNA sequence: TGCGCCAGCAGCCAAGTTCCGTCCTACGAGCAGTACTTC.

The chain recombines TRBV13 with TRBJ2-1; the match to TRBD2 covers 7 bases. The J segment lost 6 bases and the V segment lost 4 bases, leaving 3 bases of the junction unmatched. The CDR3 spans 13 residues. The germline V gene encodes CDR1 PRHDT and CDR2 FYEKMQ (reference sequence). The CDR3: CASSSGTTNEQFF. The CDR3 bases are TGTGCCAGCAGCTCAGGGACTACCAATGAGCAGTTCTTC.

The chain uses TRBV4-3 and TRBJ2-2; D is possibly TRBD2 (5 bases). The CDR3 contains 16 residues. V dropped 1 base and J dropped 6 bases, with 15 bases sitting between them. In germline, CDR1 is LGHNA, CDR2 YSLEER. The CDR3 DNA follows: TGCGCCAGCAGCCAAGCGAGGGCAACGAGGGCCGGGGAGCTGTTTTTT. Protein sequence: CASSQARATRAGELFF.

The J gene is TRBJ1-2, the V gene TRBV18, with 10 positions matching TRBD1. V shed 3 bases and J 7 bases; nucleotides not matched to a gene: 11. The germline CDR1 and CDR2 sequences are KGHSH and LQKENI. CDR3 length: 16 amino acids. CDR3 sequence: CASSPDATGGVGGYTF. CDR3 in DNA: TGTGCCAGCTCACCTGATGCGACAGGGGGCGTCGGTGGCTACACCTTC.

The rearrangement uses TRBV5-6 and TRBJ2-7; 9 nucleotides match TRBD1. CDR3 length equals 14 residues. The ends lost 3 bases at V and 2 bases at J; junction bases unmatched: 3. From germline, CDR1 is SGHDT and CDR2 YYEEEE. The CDR3 region is CASSSRDRAYEQYF. The CDR3 region has the DNA TGTGCCAGCAGCTCCCGGGACAGGGCCTACGAGCAGTACTTC.

The chain uses TRBV15 and TRBJ2-5; 11 nucleotides line up with TRBD2. The junction had 2 bases not matched to a gene; V was cut back by 1 base and J by 1 base. Germline lookup yields CDR1 LNHNV and CDR2 YYDKDF (reference sequence). The CDR3 is made up of 16 amino acids. This chain's CDR3 is CATSRALAGGQETQYF. The CDR3 DNA follows: TGTGCCACCAGCAGAGCCCTAGCGGGGGGCCAAGAGACCCAGTACTTC.

The rearrangement links TRBV23-1 to TRBJ2-7; D ambiguous. TRBV23-1 is an ORF for which the function is uncertain. The CDR3 has 17 residues. V was cut by 6 bases and J by 2 bases, with 23 bases left in between. CDR3 loop: CASSPHIYRLLPYEQYF. CDR3 coding DNA: TGCGCCAGCAGCCCTCACATCTACCGATTACTACCCTACGAGCAGTACTTC.

The V gene is TRBV7-9, the J gene TRBJ2-1, with 11 bases matching TRBD2. V lost 5 bases, J lost 8 bases, and 5 bases stayed unmatched. CDR3 length equals 14 residues. Germline-derived CDR1 and CDR2 are SEHNR and FQNEAQ (reference sequence). CDR3 in DNA: TGTGCCAGCAGCGTTAGCGGGAGGGAAGATGAGCAGTTCTTC. It encodes CASSVSGREDEQFF.

In this sample, this clone turned up once. This chain uses TRBV27 with TRBJ2-1; 12 bases fit TRBD2. Germline V gene lookup returns CDR1 MNHEY and CDR2 SMNVEV (reference sequence). Trimming at V came to 6 bases and at J to 5 bases, leaving 5 bases not matched to a gene. CDR3 length equals 15 residues. The CDR3 nucleotides are TGTGCCAGCAGCCTGGGACTAGCGGGTAACAATGAGCAGTTCTTC. This translates into CASSLGLAGNNEQFF.

This sequence joins TRBV4-3 and TRBJ2-3, with D maybe TRBD1 (6 bases). V lost 3 bases to trimming and J lost 0 bases, with 13 bases between them. The CDR3 contains 16 residues. Germline V gene data show CDR1 as LGHNA and CDR2 as YSLEER. This CDR3 reads CASSQTGRGSTDTQYF. The CDR3 nucleotides read TGCGCCAGCAGCCAGACAGGTCGGGGAAGCACAGATACGCAGTATTTT.

The chain is built from TRBV30 and TRBJ2-7, with 9 bases matching TRBD2. J gave up 3 bases and V 0 bases, and 9 bases lay outside the gene matches. This CDR3 is 16 amino acids long. Germline V gene data show CDR1 as GTSNPN and CDR2 as SVGIG (reference sequence). The CDR3 nucleotides are TGTGCCTGGAGTGTACTGGTAGCGGGAGTAATCTACGAGCAGTACTTC. It translates to CAWSVLVAGVIYEQYF.

The chain employs TRBV4-3 and TRBJ1-4, with 12 bases aligning to TRBD1. After removal of 2 bases from V and 8 bases from J, the junction contained 3 bases not matched to a gene. The CDR3 is made up of 15 amino acids. Germline CDR1 reads LGHNA; CDR2 reads YSLEER. CDR3 sequence: CASSQTGTGGEKLFF. The CDR3 DNA is TGCGCCAGCAGCCAAACCGGGACAGGGGGCGAAAAACTGTTTTTT.

On this clone itself: The junction differs from germline at one of its ends, possibly a read error. This sequence joins TRBV12-3 or TRBV12-4 and TRBJ2-7; 8 bases map to TRBD1. This CDR3 spans 13 amino acids. This CDR3 reads CASSPGQVYEQYF. The CDR3 nucleotides are TGTGCCAGCAGTCCGGGACAGGTCTACGAGCAGTACTTT.

This chain uses TRBV4-2 with TRBJ2-1; D possibly corresponds to TRBD2 (7 bases). CDR3 length equals 16 residues. Germline V lookup: CDR1 LGHNA, CDR2 YNFKEQ. Trimming left V 0 bases short and J 4 bases short, with 13 bases between. The CDR3 DNA reads TGTGCCAGCAGCCAAGATGGGGGGGCCGCGTACAATGAGCAGTTCTTC. The encoded protein is CASSQDGGAAYNEQFF.